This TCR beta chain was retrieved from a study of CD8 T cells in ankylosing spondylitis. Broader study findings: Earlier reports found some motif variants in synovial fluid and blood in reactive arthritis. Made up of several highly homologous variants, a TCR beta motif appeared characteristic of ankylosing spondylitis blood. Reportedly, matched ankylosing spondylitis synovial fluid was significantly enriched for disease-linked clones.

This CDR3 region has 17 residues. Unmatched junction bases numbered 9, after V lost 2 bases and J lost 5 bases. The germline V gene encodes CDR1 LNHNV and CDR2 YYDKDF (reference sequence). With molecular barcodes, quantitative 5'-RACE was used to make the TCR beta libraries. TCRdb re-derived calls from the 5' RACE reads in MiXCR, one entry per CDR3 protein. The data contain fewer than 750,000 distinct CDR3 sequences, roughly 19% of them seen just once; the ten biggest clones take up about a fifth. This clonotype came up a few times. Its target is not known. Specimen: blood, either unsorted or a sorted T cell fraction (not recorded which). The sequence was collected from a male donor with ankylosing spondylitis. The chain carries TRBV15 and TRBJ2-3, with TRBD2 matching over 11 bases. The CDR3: CATSRPELAGVEDTQYF. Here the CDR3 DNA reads TGTGCCACCAGCAGACCAGAACTAGCGGGAGTTGAAGATACGCAGTATTTT.